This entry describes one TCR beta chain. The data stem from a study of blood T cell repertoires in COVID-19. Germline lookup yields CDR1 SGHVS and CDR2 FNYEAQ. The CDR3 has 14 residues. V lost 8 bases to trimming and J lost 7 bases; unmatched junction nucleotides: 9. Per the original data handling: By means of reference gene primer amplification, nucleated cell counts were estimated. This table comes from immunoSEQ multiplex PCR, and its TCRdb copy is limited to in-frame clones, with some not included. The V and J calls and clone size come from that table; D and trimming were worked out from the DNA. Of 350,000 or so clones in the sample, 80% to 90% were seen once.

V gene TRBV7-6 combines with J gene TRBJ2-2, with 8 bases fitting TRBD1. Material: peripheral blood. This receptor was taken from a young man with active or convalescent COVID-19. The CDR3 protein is CASSRTGFNGELFF. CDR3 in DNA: TGTGCCAGCTCCAGGACAGGGTTTAACGGGGAGCTGTTTTTT.